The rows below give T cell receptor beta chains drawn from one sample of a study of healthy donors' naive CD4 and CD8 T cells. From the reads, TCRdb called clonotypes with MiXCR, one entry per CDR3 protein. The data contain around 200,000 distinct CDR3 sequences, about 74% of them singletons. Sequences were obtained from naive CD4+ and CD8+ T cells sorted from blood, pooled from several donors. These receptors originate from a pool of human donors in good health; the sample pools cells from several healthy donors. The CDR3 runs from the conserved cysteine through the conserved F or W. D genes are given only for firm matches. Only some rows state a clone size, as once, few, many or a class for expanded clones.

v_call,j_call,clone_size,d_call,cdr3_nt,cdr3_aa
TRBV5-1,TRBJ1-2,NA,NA,TGTGCCAGCAGAACCGGGCTTAACTATGGCTACACCTTC,CASRTGLNYGYTF
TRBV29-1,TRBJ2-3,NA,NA,TGCAGCGTAGCTCACATGACAGGCACAGATACGCAGTATTTT,CSVAHMTGTDTQYF
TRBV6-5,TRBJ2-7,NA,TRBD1,TGTGCCAGCAGTTACGCGACAGGGCCCTACGAGCAGTACTTC,CASSYATGPYEQYF
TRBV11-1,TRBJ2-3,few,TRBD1,TGTGCCAGCCGGGGACAGCGAGAGACAGATACGCAGTATTTT,CASRGQRETDTQYF
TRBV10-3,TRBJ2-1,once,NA,TGTGCCATCAGTGAGCAGGACATGGACAATGAGCAGTTCTTC,CAISEQDMDNEQFF
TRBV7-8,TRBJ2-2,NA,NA,TGTGCCAGCAGCTTAGGAGTCCCAAGTCCGGGGGAGCTGTTTTTT,CASSLGVPSPGELFF
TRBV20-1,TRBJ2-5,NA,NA,TGCAGTGCTAGAGATCGGGCTAAGGCTAAGCAGACCCAGTACTTC,CSARDRAKAKQTQYF
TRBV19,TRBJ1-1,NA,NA,TGTGCCAGTAGTAGGGAGGGGGTGAGGGACACTGAAGCTTTCTTT,CASSREGVRDTEAFF
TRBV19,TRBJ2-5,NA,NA,TGTGCCAGTAGTAAGGGGATCGGGTACCAAGAGACCCAGTACTTC,CASSKGIGYQETQYF
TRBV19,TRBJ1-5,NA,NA,TGTGCCAGTAGTATTGCTATCCGGCAGCCCCAGCATTTT,CASSIAIRQPQHF
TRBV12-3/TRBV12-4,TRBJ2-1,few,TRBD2,TGTGCCAGCAGCCTGGGACTAGTTAGGGAGCAGTTCTTC,CASSLGLVREQFF
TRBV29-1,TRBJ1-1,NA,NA,TGCAGCGTTGCTGGCGACAGCCCGAACACTGAAGCTTTCTTT,CSVAGDSPNTEAFF
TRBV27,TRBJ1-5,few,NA,TGTGCCAGCAGTTTAGCCTATAGCAATCAGCCCCAGCATTTT,CASSLAYSNQPQHF
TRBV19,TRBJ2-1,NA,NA,TGTGCCAGTAGTAGCGGGGGCCTCCCCTACAATGAGCAGTTCTTC,CASSSGGLPYNEQFF
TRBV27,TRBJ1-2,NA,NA,TGTGCCAGCAAGCGCGGGAGGCTGCCCTATGGCTACACCTTC,CASKRGRLPYGYTF